This TCR beta chain was observed in a study of blood T cell repertoires in COVID-19. Study-level information: Researchers got acute and convalescent COVID-19 samples from the United States, Italy and Spain. Sample material is recorded as cDNA or gDNA derived from T cells, B-cell-depleted T cells, or PBMCs.

Source study methods: Scientists estimated how many nucleated cells there were by amplifying reference gene primers. The data were produced by immunoSEQ multiplex PCR, yet TCRdb's version contains in-frame clones alone and is incomplete. That table furnishes V, J and clone size, whereas the DNA furnished D and trimming. The sample contains 70,000 to 90,000 clones, more than 75% of which appear only once. This CDR3 comprises 12 residues. Germline V lookup: CDR1 LNHDA, CDR2 SQIVND (reference sequence). Trimming pared 6 bases from V and 4 bases from J, leaving 9 bases between. The gene calls are TRBV19 and TRBJ1-2; D might be TRBD1 (5 bases). The receptor's source is a human donor in a cohort sampled during active COVID-19. Sequenced: peripheral blood. DNA for the CDR3: TGTGCCAGTAGGGGGGGATCCTATGGCTACACCTTC. Its protein product is CASRGGSYGYTF.